The table lists the clone carrying this TCR beta chain with a count of one. It is unclear where the CDR3 begins or ends on the DNA, so no DNA is shown, and the CDR3 is as TCRdb lists it. This record comes from a study of radiotherapy plus CTLA-4 blockade in lung cancer. A total of 16 residues make up the CDR3, ends included. The germline V gene encodes CDR1 MDHEN and CDR2 SYDVKM. TCRdb's table, derived via immunoSEQ multiplex PCR, lists solely in-frame clones and lacks some. The sample shows some 67,000 clones, approximately 76% of them seen only once. The receptor was isolated from a human donor with non-small cell lung cancer whose response to radiotherapy plus ipilimumab could not be evaluated. Some clones in this sample may be carry-over from other donors' samples. This chain links TRBV28 with TRBJ2-6; the table's D call, TRBD1, was not checked against the DNA. Specimen: peripheral blood, collected from a patient treated with radiotherapy plus ipilimumab. CDR3 in amino acids: CASSSGQGSGANVLTF.